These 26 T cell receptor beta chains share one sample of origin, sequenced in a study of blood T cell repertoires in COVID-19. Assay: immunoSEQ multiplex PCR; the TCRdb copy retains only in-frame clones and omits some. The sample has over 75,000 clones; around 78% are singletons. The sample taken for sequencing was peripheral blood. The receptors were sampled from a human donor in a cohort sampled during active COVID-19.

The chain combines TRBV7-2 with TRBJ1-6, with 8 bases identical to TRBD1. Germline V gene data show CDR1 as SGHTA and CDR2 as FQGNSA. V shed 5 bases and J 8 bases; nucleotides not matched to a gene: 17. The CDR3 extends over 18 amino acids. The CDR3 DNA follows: TGTGCCAGCAGCCCGTCCCGGGACAGGTTCAGCCGGTATTCACCCCTCCACTTT. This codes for CASSPSRDRFSRYSPLHF.

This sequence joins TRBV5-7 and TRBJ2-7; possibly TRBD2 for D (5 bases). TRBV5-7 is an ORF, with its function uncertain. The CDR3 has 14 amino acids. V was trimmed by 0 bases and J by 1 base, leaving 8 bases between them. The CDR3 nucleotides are TGTGCCAGCAGCTTGGACAGAGGGTCCTACGAGCAGTACTTC. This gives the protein CASSLDRGSYEQYF.

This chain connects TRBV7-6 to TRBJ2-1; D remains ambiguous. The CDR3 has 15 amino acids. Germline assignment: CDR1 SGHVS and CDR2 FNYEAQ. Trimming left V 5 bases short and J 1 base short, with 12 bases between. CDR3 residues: CASSPEATSYNEQFF. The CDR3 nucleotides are TGTGCCAGCAGCCCCGAGGCTACGTCCTACAATGAGCAGTTCTTC.

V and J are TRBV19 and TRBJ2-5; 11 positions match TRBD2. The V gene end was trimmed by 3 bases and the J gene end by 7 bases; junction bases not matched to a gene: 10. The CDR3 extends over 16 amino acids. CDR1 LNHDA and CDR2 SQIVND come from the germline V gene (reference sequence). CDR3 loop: CASSIGNSGRVGTQYF. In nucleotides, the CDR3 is TGTGCCAGTAGTATTGGTAATAGCGGGAGGGTGGGGACCCAGTACTTC.

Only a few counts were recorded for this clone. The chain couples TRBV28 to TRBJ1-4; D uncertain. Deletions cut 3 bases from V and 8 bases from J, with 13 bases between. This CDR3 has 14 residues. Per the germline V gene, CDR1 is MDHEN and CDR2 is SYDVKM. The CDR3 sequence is CASSFDGGYEKLFF. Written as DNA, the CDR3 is TGTGCCAGCAGTTTTGACGGAGGTTACGAAAAACTGTTTTTT.

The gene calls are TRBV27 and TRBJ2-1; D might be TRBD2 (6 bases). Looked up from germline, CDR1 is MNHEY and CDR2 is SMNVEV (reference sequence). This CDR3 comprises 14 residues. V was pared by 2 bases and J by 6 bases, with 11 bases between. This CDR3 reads CASSLGPGGNEQFF. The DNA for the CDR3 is TGTGCCAGCAGTTTAGGGCCCGGGGGCAATGAGCAGTTCTTC.

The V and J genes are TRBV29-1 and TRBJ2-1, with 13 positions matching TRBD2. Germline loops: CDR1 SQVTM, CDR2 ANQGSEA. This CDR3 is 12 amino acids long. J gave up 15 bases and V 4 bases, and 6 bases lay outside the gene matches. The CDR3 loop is CSVVLAGGIAFF. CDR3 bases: TGCAGCGTTGTACTAGCGGGAGGGATAGCGTTCTTC.

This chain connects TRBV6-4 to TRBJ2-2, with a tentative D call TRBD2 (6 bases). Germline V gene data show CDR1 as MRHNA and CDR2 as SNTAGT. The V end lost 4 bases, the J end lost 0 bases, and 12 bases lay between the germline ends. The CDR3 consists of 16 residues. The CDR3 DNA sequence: TGTGCCAGCAGTGTGGAGGGGATTCCGAACACCGGGGAGCTGTTTTTT. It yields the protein CASSVEGIPNTGELFF.

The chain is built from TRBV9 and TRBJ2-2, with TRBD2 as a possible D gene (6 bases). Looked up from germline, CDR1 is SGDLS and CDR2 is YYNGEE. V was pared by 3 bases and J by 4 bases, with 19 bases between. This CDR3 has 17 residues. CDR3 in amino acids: CASSGGPRTGGTGELFF. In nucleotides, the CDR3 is TGTGCCAGCAGCGGAGGCCCTAGAACCGGGGGCACCGGGGAGCTGTTTTTT.

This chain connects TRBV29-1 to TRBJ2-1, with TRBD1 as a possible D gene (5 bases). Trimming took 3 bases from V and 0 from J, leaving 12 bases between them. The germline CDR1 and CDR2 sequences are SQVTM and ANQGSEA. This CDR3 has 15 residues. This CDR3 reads CSVELATASYNEQFF. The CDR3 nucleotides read TGCAGCGTTGAGCTCGCGACAGCCTCCTACAATGAGCAGTTCTTC.

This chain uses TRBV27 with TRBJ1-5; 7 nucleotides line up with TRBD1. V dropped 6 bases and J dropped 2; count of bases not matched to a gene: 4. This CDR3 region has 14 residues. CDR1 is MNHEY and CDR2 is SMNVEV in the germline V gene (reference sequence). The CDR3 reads CASRPTGGNQPQHF. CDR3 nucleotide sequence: TGTGCCAGCAGACCCACAGGGGGCAATCAGCCCCAGCATTTT.

CDR3 bases: TGTGCCAGCAGCGTTGAGGGGGTCAGGGGGACAGATACGCAGTATTTT. Translated: CASSVEGVRGTDTQYF. The rearrangement joins TRBV5-6 to TRBJ2-3; 7 positions agree with TRBD1. V gave up 4 bases and J gave up 3 bases; unmatched junction bases: 11. This CDR3 is 16 amino acids long. The V gene's germline CDR1 is SGHDT and CDR2 YYEEEE.

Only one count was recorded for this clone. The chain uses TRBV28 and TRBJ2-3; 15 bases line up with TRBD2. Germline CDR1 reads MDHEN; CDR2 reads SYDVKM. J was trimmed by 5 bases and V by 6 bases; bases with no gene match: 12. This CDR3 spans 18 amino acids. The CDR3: CASSSHRTSGGARDTQYF. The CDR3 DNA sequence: TGTGCCAGCAGCTCACACCGGACTAGCGGGGGGGCCAGAGATACGCAGTATTTT.

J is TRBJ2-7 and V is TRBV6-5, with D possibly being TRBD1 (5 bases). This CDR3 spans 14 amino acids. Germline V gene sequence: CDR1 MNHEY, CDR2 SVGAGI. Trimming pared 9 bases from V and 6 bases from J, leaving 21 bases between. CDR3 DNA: TGTGCCAGTCGCCGAGACTCAAGGGGTTCCGAGCAGTACTTC. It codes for CASRRDSRGSEQYF.

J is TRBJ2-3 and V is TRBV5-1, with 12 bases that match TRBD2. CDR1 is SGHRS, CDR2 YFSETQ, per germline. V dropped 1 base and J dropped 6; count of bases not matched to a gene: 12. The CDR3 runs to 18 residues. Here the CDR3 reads CASSLWASGGALADTQYF. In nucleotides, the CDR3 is TGCGCCAGCAGCTTGTGGGCTAGCGGGGGGGCCTTGGCCGATACGCAGTATTTT.

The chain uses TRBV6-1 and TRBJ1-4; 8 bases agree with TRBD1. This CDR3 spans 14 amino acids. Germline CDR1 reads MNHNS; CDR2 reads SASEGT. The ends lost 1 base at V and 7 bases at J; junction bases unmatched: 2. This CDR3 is CASSEGRGLEKLFF. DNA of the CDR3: TGTGCCAGCAGTGAAGGCAGGGGGCTTGAAAAACTGTTTTTT.

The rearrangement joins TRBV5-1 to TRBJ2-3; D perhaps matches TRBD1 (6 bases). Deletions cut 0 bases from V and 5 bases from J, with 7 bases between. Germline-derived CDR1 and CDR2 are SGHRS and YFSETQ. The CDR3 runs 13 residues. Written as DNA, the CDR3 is TGCGCCAGCAGCTTGGCAGGGGAAGATACGCAGTATTTT. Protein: CASSLAGEDTQYF.

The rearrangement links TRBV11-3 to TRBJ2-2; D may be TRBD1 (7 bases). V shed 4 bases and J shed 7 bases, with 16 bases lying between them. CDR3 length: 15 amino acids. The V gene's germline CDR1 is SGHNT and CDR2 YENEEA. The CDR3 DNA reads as TGTGCCAGCAGCTCAGGGGGGTCTGAGGTCGGGGAGCTGTTTTTT. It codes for CASSSGGSEVGELFF.

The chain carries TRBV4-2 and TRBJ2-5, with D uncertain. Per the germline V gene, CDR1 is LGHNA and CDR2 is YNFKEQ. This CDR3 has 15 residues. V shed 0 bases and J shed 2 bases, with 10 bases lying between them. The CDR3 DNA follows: TGTGCCAGCAGCCAAGATGGATCAGGACAAGAGACCCAGTACTTC. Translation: CASSQDGSGQETQYF.

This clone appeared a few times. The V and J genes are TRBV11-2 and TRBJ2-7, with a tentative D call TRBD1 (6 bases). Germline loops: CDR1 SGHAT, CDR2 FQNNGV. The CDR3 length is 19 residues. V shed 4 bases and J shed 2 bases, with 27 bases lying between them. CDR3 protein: CASSSYGGGPGKGAYEQYV. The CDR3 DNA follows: TGTGCCAGCAGCTCGTATGGTGGAGGCCCGGGCAAGGGGGCCTACGAGCAGTACGTC.

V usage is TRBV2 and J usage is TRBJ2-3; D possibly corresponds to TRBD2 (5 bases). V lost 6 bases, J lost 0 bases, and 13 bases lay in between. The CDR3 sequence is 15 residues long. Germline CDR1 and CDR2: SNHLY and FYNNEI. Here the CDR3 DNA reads TGTGCCAGCAGGGGCCCCGCGGGTAGCACAGATACGCAGTATTTT. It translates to CASRGPAGSTDTQYF.

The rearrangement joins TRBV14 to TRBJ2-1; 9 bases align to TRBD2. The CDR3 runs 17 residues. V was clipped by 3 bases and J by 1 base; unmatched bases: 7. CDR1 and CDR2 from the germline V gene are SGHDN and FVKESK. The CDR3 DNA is TGTGCCAGCAGCCATACCATTAGCGGGGGATCCTACAATGAGCAGTTCTTC. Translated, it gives CASSHTISGGSYNEQFF. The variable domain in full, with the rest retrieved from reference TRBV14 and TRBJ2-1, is EAGVTQFPSHSVIEKGQTVTLRCDPISGHDNLYWYRRVMGKEIKFLLHFVKESKQDESGMPNNRFLAERTGGTYSTLKVQPAELEDSGVYFCASSHTISGGSYNEQFFGPGTRLTVL.

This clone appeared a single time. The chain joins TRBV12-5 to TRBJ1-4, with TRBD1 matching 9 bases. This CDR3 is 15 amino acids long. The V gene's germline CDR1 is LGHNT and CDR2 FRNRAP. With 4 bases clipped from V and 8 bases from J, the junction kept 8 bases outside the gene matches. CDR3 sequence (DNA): TGTGCTAGTGGTTCCCCTGGACAGGGGAGCGAAAAACTGTTTTTT. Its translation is CASGSPGQGSEKLFF.

Here the CDR3 DNA reads TGTGCCAGTAGCCTGGGGAGGGCAGGGGGCCTGAATGAGCAGTTCTTC. This gives the protein CASSLGRAGGLNEQFF. The J gene is TRBJ2-1, the V gene TRBV19, with a weak D call TRBD1 (8 bases). V lost 6 bases, J lost 7 bases, and 22 bases lay in between. The CDR3 is 16 residues long. The V gene's germline CDR1 is LNHDA and CDR2 SQIVND (reference sequence). Based on the CDR3 plus reference TRBV19 and TRBJ2-1, the full variable domain is DGGITQSPKYLFRKEGQNVTLSCEQNLNHDAMYWYRQDPGQGLRLIYYSQIVNDFQKGDIAEGYSVSREKKESFPLTVTSAQKNPTAFYLCASSLGRAGGLNEQFFGPGTRLTVL.

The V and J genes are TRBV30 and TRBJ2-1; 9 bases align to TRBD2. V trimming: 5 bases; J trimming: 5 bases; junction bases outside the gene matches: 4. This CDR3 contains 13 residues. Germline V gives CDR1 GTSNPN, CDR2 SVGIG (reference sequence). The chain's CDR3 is CAWGSGGHNEQFF. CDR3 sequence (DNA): TGTGCCTGGGGTAGCGGGGGCCACAATGAGCAGTTCTTC.

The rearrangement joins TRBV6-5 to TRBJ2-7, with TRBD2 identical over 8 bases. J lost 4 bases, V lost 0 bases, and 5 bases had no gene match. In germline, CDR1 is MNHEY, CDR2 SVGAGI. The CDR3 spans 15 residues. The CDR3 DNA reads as TGTGCCAGCAGTTACTCTGCGGGAGGACTATACGAGCAGTACGTC. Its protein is CASSYSAGGLYEQYV.